A single sample is the source of the 14 T cell receptor beta chains below, sequenced in a study of cytomegalovirus exposure and HLA in healthy donors. Use of 60 Vbeta and 13 Jbeta primers characterized the PCR. Clones were read by immunoSEQ multiplex PCR, and TCRdb kept only the in-frame ones, dropping some. Here the sample table reports roughly 41,000 clones. The specimen sequenced was PBMCs. The receptors here all came from a woman between 40 and 55 years old in good health and CMV-seronegative.

The chain links TRBV9 to TRBJ2-7; the match to TRBD2 covers 8 bases. The trim removed 0 bases at V and 0 bases at J, leaving 2 bases unmatched. This CDR3 spans 15 amino acids. Per the germline V gene, CDR1 is SGDLS and CDR2 is YYNGEE. The CDR3 DNA follows: TGTGCCAGCAGCGTAGCTACTAGCGGCTCCTACGAGCAGTACTTC. Translating gives CASSVATSGSYEQYF. The variable domain in full, with the rest retrieved from reference TRBV9 and TRBJ2-7, is DSGVTQTPKHLITATGQRVTLRCSPRSGDLSVYWYQQSLDQGLQFLIQYYNGEERAKGNILERFSAQQFPDLHSELNLSSLELGDSALYFCASSVATSGSYEQYFGPGTRLTVT.

The CDR3 loop is CASSEGTSGREETQYF. For the CDR3, the DNA is TGTGCCAGCAGTGAGGGGACTAGCGGGAGAGAAGAGACCCAGTACTTC. The rearrangement uses TRBV2 and TRBJ2-5, with 14 bases identical to TRBD2. The CDR3 contains 16 residues. The germline V gene has CDR1 SNHLY and CDR2 FYNNEI. Trimming at V came to 3 bases and at J to 3 bases, leaving 3 bases not matched to a gene. Looking up the rest from reference TRBV2 and TRBJ2-5 gives the full variable domain: EPEVTQTPSHQVTQMGQEVILRCVPISNHLYFYWYRQILGQKVEFLVSFYNNEISEKSEIFDDQFSVERPDGSNFTLKIRSTKLEDSAMYFCASSEGTSGREETQYFGPGTRLLVL.

The rearrangement uses TRBV5-1 and TRBJ1-2; perhaps TRBD1 as D (6 bases). From germline, CDR1 is SGHRS and CDR2 YFSETQ. The V end was cut by 3 bases, the J end by 3 bases, with 9 bases between. CDR3 size: 13 residues. CDR3 protein: CASSYDRHYGYTF. CDR3 sequence (DNA): TGCGCCAGCAGCTACGACAGGCACTATGGCTACACCTTC.

The CDR3 loop is CASSQGRDTNNQPQHF. As DNA, the CDR3 is TGCGCCAGCAGCCAAGGTAGGGACACTAACAATCAGCCCCAGCATTTT. The chain links TRBV4-1 to TRBJ1-5; D perhaps matches TRBD1 (6 bases). Germline CDR1 and CDR2: MGHRA and YSYEKL. The CDR3 runs 16 residues. The V and J ends lost 1 base and 3 bases respectively, with 13 bases between them.

The CDR3 DNA reads as TGTGCCAGCAGGGAGGTACCGTCCTACGAGCAGTACTTC. Translating gives CASREVPSYEQYF. The gene calls are TRBV5-4 and TRBJ2-7; D perhaps matches TRBD2 (5 bases). V lost 5 bases, J lost 1 base, and 10 bases lay in between. This CDR3 has 13 amino acids. Germline loops: CDR1 SGHNT, CDR2 YYREEE (reference sequence).

The chain joins TRBV4-1 to TRBJ2-5; D gene unclear. CDR1 MGHRA and CDR2 YSYEKL come from the germline V gene. The CDR3 contains 16 residues. Trimming pared 0 bases from V and 1 base from J, leaving 12 bases between. CDR3 sequence reads: CASSQEGTYSQETQYF. CDR3 DNA sequence: TGCGCCAGCAGCCAAGAGGGCACGTACAGCCAAGAGACCCAGTACTTC.

The chain combines TRBV10-3 with TRBJ2-7; TRBD2 aligns across 14 bases. The J segment lost 7 bases and the V segment lost 2 bases, leaving 4 bases of the junction unmatched. Germline V CDR1 and CDR2: ENHRY, SYGVKD. The CDR3 is made up of 15 amino acids. CDR3 in amino acids: CAISEGLAGGSEQYF. CDR3 DNA: TGTGCCATCAGTGAGGGACTAGCGGGGGGTTCTGAGCAGTACTTC.

The genes are TRBV4-1 and TRBJ2-7, with a tentative D call TRBD1 (6 bases). CDR1 is MGHRA, CDR2 YSYEKL, per germline. The ends were cut back, 0 bases at V and 3 bases at J, with 18 bases in the middle. This CDR3 is built from 17 residues. As DNA, the CDR3 is TGCGCCAGCAGCCAAGAGCCGGGCAAGGGGGTAGACTACGAGCAGTACTTC. It translates to CASSQEPGKGVDYEQYF.

V and J are TRBV4-3 and TRBJ2-3, with D unclear. Deletions cut 0 bases from V and 4 bases from J, with 11 bases between. CDR3 length: 15 residues. Germline CDR1 reads LGHNA; CDR2 reads YSLEER. The DNA of the CDR3 is TGCGCCAGCAGCCAAGACGGTATCCAGGCAGATACGCAGTATTTT. Translation gives CASSQDGIQADTQYF.

This sequence joins TRBV13 and TRBJ1-2; the D gene is possibly TRBD1 (6 bases). Trimming stripped 5 bases from V and 8 bases from J, with 15 bases between. The germline gives CDR1 PRHDT, CDR2 FYEKMQ (reference sequence). The CDR3 extends over 13 amino acids. DNA for the CDR3: TGTGCCAGCAGCATAAACAGGGAATACGGCTACACCTTC. Translated, it gives CASSINREYGYTF.

The gene calls are TRBV29-1 and TRBJ2-4; maybe TRBD2 (7 bases). CDR3 size: 12 residues. Between the trimmed V and J ends, which lost 4 bases and 7 bases, there was a span of 11 bases. Germline-derived CDR1 and CDR2 are SQVTM and ANQGSEA. CDR3 nucleotide sequence: TGCAGCGTTGGTGAGGGGGGGAACATTCAGTACTTC. Translating gives CSVGEGGNIQYF.

The chain has TRBV7-8 and TRBJ2-2; 8 bases are a match to TRBD2. Germline V gives CDR1 SGHVS, CDR2 FQNEAQ. J lost 5 bases, V lost 5 bases, and 16 bases had no gene match. The CDR3 covers 18 residues. The CDR3 DNA is TGTGCCAGCAGCCGGACCTATAGCGGGAATTTGGTGACCGGGGAGCTGTTTTTT. This sequence encodes CASSRTYSGNLVTGELFF.

V gene TRBV4-3 combines with J gene TRBJ1-6, with TRBD1 identical over 9 bases. The CDR3 has 16 residues. Germline V CDR1 and CDR2: LGHNA, YSLEER. J gave up 7 bases and V 3 bases, and 7 bases lay outside the gene matches. DNA for the CDR3: TGCGCCAGCAGCCAGTCCCCGGGACAGGGAAATTCACCCCTCCACTTT. It yields the protein CASSQSPGQGNSPLHF.

The rearrangement links TRBV7-2 to TRBJ2-2; 7 bases match TRBD1. The ends lost 5 bases at V and 7 bases at J; junction bases unmatched: 7. CDR3 length: 14 amino acids. Looked up from germline, CDR1 is SGHTA and CDR2 is FQGNSA. CDR3 loop: CASSLDRVNGELFF. CDR3 nucleotide sequence: TGTGCCAGCAGCCTAGACAGGGTGAACGGGGAGCTGTTTTTT.